This T cell receptor beta chain was sequenced for a study of T-cell memory formation after mild COVID-19. The CDR3 contains 15 residues. Trimming cost V 4 bases and J 0 bases; bases outside gene matches: 4. Per germline, CDR1 SGHRS and CDR2 YFSETQ. This clonotype was seen many times. MiXCR, applied by TCRdb to the 5' RACE reads, yields one record per CDR3 protein. The profile covers 300,000 to 350,000 distinct CDR3 sequences, with 15% to 20% appearing a single time and under 25% taken by the ten largest. The gene calls are TRBV5-1 and TRBJ2-1, with 7 nucleotides matching TRBD1. The sequence was obtained from a young man who had mild COVID-19 (a few samples of this study predate the infection). Cell type and time point are not known. Specimen: PBMCs or a T cell subset sorted from them (not recorded which). The CDR3 DNA is TGCGCCAGCAGCCGGGGACAGAGCTCCTACAATGAGCAGTTCTTC. Encoded protein: CASSRGQSSYNEQFF.